The 31 T cell receptor beta chains below all came from one sample that was sequenced in a study of naive and memory T cell subsets. Both TRBC1 and TRBC2 were covered by a beta constant-region primer of two equimolar oligonucleotides. Nested alpha and beta constant-region primers with the SP2 primer drove four PCR rounds on ligated cDNA. Using its own MiXCR run on the UMI-ligation and nested PCR reads, TCRdb lists one record per CDR3 protein. The sample carries about 120,000 distinct CDR3 sequences, 30% to 45% recorded once. The sequencing input was central memory CD4+ T cells from blood. Every receptor here comes from a human donor in good health.

J is TRBJ2-7 and V is TRBV7-8; D unclear. Trimming took off 5 bases at V and 3 bases at J, with 20 bases between the two ends. Germline CDR1 is SGHVS and CDR2 is FQNEAQ. The CDR3 contains 16 residues. The CDR3 DNA follows: TGTGCCAGCAGCCCGAAGACTGGTGCCCCGAACTACGAGCAGTACTTC. Protein: CASSPKTGAPNYEQYF.

This CDR3 is CASIQGLADYNEQFF. The CDR3 nucleotides read TGTGCCAGCATCCAAGGACTAGCGGATTACAATGAGCAGTTCTTC. This chain links TRBV7-9 with TRBJ2-1, with 10 bases aligning to TRBD2. The junction had 7 bases not matched to a gene; V was cut back by 7 bases and J by 4 bases. The CDR3 is 15 residues long. The V gene's germline CDR1 is SEHNR and CDR2 FQNEAQ (reference sequence).

The chain is built from TRBV20-1 and TRBJ2-1; TRBD2 matches at 10 bases. The CDR3 totals 13 residues. Trimming took 5 bases from V and 15 from J; bases not matched to a gene: 13. Germline V lookup: CDR1 DFQATT, CDR2 SNEGSKA (reference sequence). Written as DNA, the CDR3 is TGCAGTGCTGGACCCGGGACTAGCGTTGAAAGGTTCTTC. Its protein is CSAGPGTSVERFF.

This clonotype showed up just once. V gene TRBV3-1 combines with J gene TRBJ1-6; D is unresolved. This CDR3 has 13 residues. Germline lookup yields CDR1 LGHDT and CDR2 YNNKEL (reference sequence). The ends were cut back, 4 bases at V and 8 bases at J, with 9 bases in the middle. CDR3 sequence (DNA): TGTGCCAGCAGCCCAAACTTGGATTCACCCCTCCACTTT. Translating it yields CASSPNLDSPLHF.

V is TRBV2 and J is TRBJ2-7; no firm D call. There are 13 residues in the CDR3. The V gene lost 8 bases and the J gene lost 6 bases, with 17 bases spanning the gap. The germline V gene has CDR1 SNHLY and CDR2 FYNNEI. The CDR3 coding sequence is TGTGCCAGCTTAATACCCCCCGCCGGCGAGCAGTACTTC. Translated, it gives CASLIPPAGEQYF.

This clonotype was counted at least ten times. The chain employs TRBV7-9 and TRBJ1-2; D remains unclear. The CDR3 contains 14 residues. Germline CDR1 and CDR2: SEHNR and FQNEAQ (reference sequence). V was trimmed by 1 base and J by 4 bases, leaving 10 bases between them. CDR3 DNA: TGTGCCAGCAGCTTAGGACATGATTCCTATGGCTACACCTTC. Protein: CASSLGHDSYGYTF.

This clonotype was seen a handful of times. V is TRBV6-5 and J is TRBJ1-1; 8 bases fit TRBD1. V shed 2 bases, J shed 0 bases, and the junction held 5 bases outside the gene matches. Germline CDR1 MNHEY, CDR2 SVGAGI. The CDR3 consists of 16 residues. Here the CDR3 reads CASSYGRGLLNTEAFF. The CDR3 DNA follows: TGTGCCAGCAGTTACGGCAGGGGGCTCCTGAACACTGAAGCTTTCTTT.

This clonotype has only a few counts. The chain recombines TRBV27 with TRBJ1-1; 8 nucleotides align to TRBD1. CDR1 and CDR2 from the germline V gene are MNHEY and SMNVEV (reference sequence). V gave up 3 bases and J gave up 2 bases; unmatched junction bases: 5. CDR3 length: 15 amino acids. The CDR3 DNA reads as TGTGCCAGCAGTTTTGGGGACAGGCAAAACACTGAAGCTTTCTTT. Amino acid sequence: CASSFGDRQNTEAFF.

The V call is TRBV29-1, the J call TRBJ2-1, with 8 nucleotides matching TRBD1. CDR3 length: 13 amino acids. Germline loops: CDR1 SQVTM, CDR2 ANQGSEA. Unmatched junction bases numbered 10, after V lost 7 bases and J lost 8 bases. The CDR3 nucleotides read TGCAGCGGGAGGCAGGGGGCAGTTTATGAGCAGTTCTTC. Its translation is CSGRQGAVYEQFF.

The chain carries TRBV5-1 and TRBJ2-6, with D uncertain. This CDR3 is 15 amino acids long. CDR1 is SGHRS and CDR2 is YFSETQ in the germline V gene. Between the trimmed V and J ends, which lost 2 bases and 0 bases, there was a span of 6 bases. CDR3 residues: CASSLLSSGANVLTF. CDR3 bases: TGCGCCAGCAGCTTATTAAGCTCTGGGGCCAACGTCCTGACTTTC.

This chain uses TRBV6-5 with TRBJ1-5, with 7 bases identical to TRBD1. V lost 6 bases to trimming and J lost 3 bases; unmatched junction nucleotides: 5. Germline CDR1 is MNHEY and CDR2 is SVGAGI. This CDR3 contains 14 residues. This chain's CDR3 is CASSTGATNQPQHF. As DNA, the CDR3 is TGTGCCAGCAGCACAGGGGCTACCAATCAGCCCCAGCATTTT.

This clonotype was observed a handful of times. The gene calls are TRBV6-5 and TRBJ2-3; a possible D gene is TRBD2 (6 bases). This CDR3 comprises 13 residues. V lost 10 bases and J lost 2, with 13 bases in between. The germline V gene has CDR1 MNHEY and CDR2 SVGAGI. The CDR3 nucleotides are TGTGCCACTAAGGACTACTCCACAGATACGCAGTATTTT. This sequence encodes CATKDYSTDTQYF.

The table lists this clonotype with many counts. This sequence joins TRBV12-3 or TRBV12-4 and TRBJ1-5, with no clear D. Trimming removed 5 bases at V and 2 bases at J, with 13 bases between. This CDR3 is 15 amino acids long. The CDR3 region has the DNA TGTGCCAGCAGTCTTTACCAAACTGGCAATCAGCCCCAGCATTTT. Translation gives CASSLYQTGNQPQHF.

The J gene is TRBJ2-1, the V gene TRBV20-1; D tentatively reads TRBD1 or TRBD2 (5 bases each). CDR1 is DFQATT and CDR2 is SNEGSKA in the germline V gene (reference sequence). Trimming pared 6 bases from V and 9 bases from J, leaving 18 bases between. This CDR3 has 13 residues. This CDR3 reads CSAFGIGASEQFF. The DNA for the CDR3 is TGCAGTGCGTTCGGGATTGGGGCGAGTGAGCAGTTCTTC.

This clonotype was detected only a few times. The chain links TRBV6-2 or TRBV6-3 to TRBJ1-1; unclear D gene. Per germline, CDR1 MNHEY and CDR2 SVGEGT. V shed 6 bases and J shed 4 bases, with 21 bases lying between them. This CDR3 spans 16 amino acids. CDR3: CASRPSRRTAATEAFF. In nucleotides, the CDR3 is TGTGCCAGCAGGCCCTCGAGGCGGACCGCAGCCACTGAAGCTTTCTTT.

This clonotype was seen more than once but under ten times. One end of the junction fails to match germline, which may point to a read error. CDR3 amino acids: CASSPRGVLF. The DNA of the CDR3 is TGTGCCAGCAGCCCAAGGGGAGTCCTCTTC. This rearrangement joins TRBV7-2 to TRBJ1-2; D perhaps matches TRBD1 (5 bases). From germline, CDR1 is SGHTA and CDR2 FQGNSA. This CDR3 comprises 10 residues.

V gene TRBV7-9 combines with J gene TRBJ1-1; D possibly corresponds to TRBD1 (5 bases). V lost 2 bases and J 1 base, leaving 11 bases between the germline ends. This CDR3 has 15 amino acids. Per germline, CDR1 SEHNR and CDR2 FQNEAQ (reference sequence). CDR3 region: CASSLLAGSNTEAFF. For the CDR3, the DNA is TGTGCCAGCAGCTTACTAGCAGGGTCGAACACTGAAGCTTTCTTT.

The chain joins TRBV15 to TRBJ2-1, with 9 bases that match TRBD2. Unmatched junction bases numbered 11, after V lost 0 bases and J lost 8 bases. The CDR3 runs 17 residues. The V gene's germline CDR1 is LNHNV and CDR2 YYDKDF (reference sequence). As DNA, the CDR3 is TGTGCCACCAGCAGAGATCTCAGGCTAGCGGGATGGGATGAGCAGTTCTTC. Its translation is CATSRDLRLAGWDEQFF. Combining the CDR3 with reference TRBV15 and TRBJ2-1 gives the whole variable domain DAMVIQNPRYQVTQFGKPVTLSCSQTLNHNVMYWYQQKSSQAPKLLFHYYDKDFNNEADTPDNFQSRRPNTSFCFLDIRSPGLGDTAMYLCATSRDLRLAGWDEQFFGPGTRLTVL.

The V gene is TRBV7-2, the J gene TRBJ2-1, with 10 positions matching TRBD2. The trim removed 2 bases at V and 2 bases at J, leaving 6 bases unmatched. The V gene's germline CDR1 is SGHTA and CDR2 FQGNSA. CDR3 length: 17 residues. In nucleotides, the CDR3 is TGTGCCAGCAGCTTACGAAGGACTAGCGGAGCCTACAATGAGCAGTTCTTC. Protein: CASSLRRTSGAYNEQFF.

This clonotype was seen more than once but under ten times. The chain has TRBV7-2 and TRBJ2-4; TRBD1 matches 8 bases. The CDR3 contains 17 residues. In germline, CDR1 is SGHTA, CDR2 FQGNSA. J gave up 4 bases and V 0 bases, and 8 bases lay outside the gene matches. CDR3 bases: TGTGCCAGCAGCTTAGCACCGGGACAGGTTCTTAAAAACATTCAGTACTTC. It codes for CASSLAPGQVLKNIQYF.

This clonotype was seen only a few times. The V and J genes are TRBV2 and TRBJ2-3; 7 positions match TRBD1. The CDR3 consists of 13 residues. V lost 5 bases, J lost 3 bases, and 2 bases stayed unmatched. Germline assignment: CDR1 SNHLY and CDR2 FYNNEI. CDR3 in DNA: TGTGCCAGCAGTCAGGGACAGACAGATACGCAGTATTTT. It encodes CASSQGQTDTQYF.

The chain combines TRBV20-1 with TRBJ1-4; TRBD1 is a possible D gene (5 bases). V was pared by 6 bases and J by 8 bases, with 19 bases between. The CDR3 totals 14 residues. The germline V gene has CDR1 DFQATT and CDR2 SNEGSKA (reference sequence). The CDR3 nucleotides are TGCAGTGCGCCGCCGTCAGGGCAGTTCGAAAAACTGTTTTTT. Amino acids: CSAPPSGQFEKLFF.

The rearrangement uses TRBV3-1 and TRBJ1-1, with 8 nucleotides matching TRBD1. CDR1 is LGHDT and CDR2 is YNNKEL in the germline V gene (reference sequence). Germline trimming cut 4 bases from V and 3 bases from J; bases unmatched to any gene: 10. The CDR3 has 16 residues. Written as DNA, the CDR3 is TGTGCCAGCAGCCCCACAAACAGGGGGAGGGACACTGAAGCTTTCTTT. This sequence encodes CASSPTNRGRDTEAFF.

The chain links TRBV13 to TRBJ1-3, with no clear D. Trimming took 5 bases from V and 0 from J, leaving 17 bases between them. This CDR3 has 17 residues. CDR1 is PRHDT and CDR2 is FYEKMQ in the germline V gene (reference sequence). CDR3 sequence (DNA): TGTGCCAGCAGCCAACAACACGAAACCTACTCTGGAAACACCATATATTTT. This gives the protein CASSQQHETYSGNTIYF.

This clonotype was observed at least ten times. This chain uses TRBV20-1 with TRBJ2-1; 7 bases fit TRBD2. The V segment lost 6 bases and the J segment 5 bases; nucleotides outside the gene matches: 10. CDR3 length equals 14 residues. Germline V gene lookup returns CDR1 DFQATT and CDR2 SNEGSKA (reference sequence). The CDR3 loop is CSARPSGLHNEQFF. CDR3 in DNA: TGCAGTGCAAGACCTAGCGGACTACACAATGAGCAGTTCTTC.

The V gene is TRBV20-1, the J gene TRBJ2-7; 9 bases map to TRBD2. The germline V gene encodes CDR1 DFQATT and CDR2 SNEGSKA (reference sequence). The CDR3 is 14 amino acids. J lost 0 bases, V lost 7 bases, and 7 bases had no gene match. CDR3 nucleotides: TGCAGTGTTATGACTAGCGGCCTCTCCTACGAGCAGTACTTC. Its protein is CSVMTSGLSYEQYF.

This clonotype occurred a few times. The V gene is TRBV12-3 or TRBV12-4, the J gene TRBJ2-2, with TRBD2 as a possible D gene (6 bases). The length of the CDR3 is 14 residues. V was cut by 5 bases and J by 4 bases, with 11 bases left in between. In DNA, the CDR3 is TGTGCCAGCAGTCCTAGGAGGGGCACCGGGGAGCTGTTTTTT. Residues: CASSPRRGTGELFF.

The CDR3 loop reads CASSSPGSTRGEAFF. The CDR3 DNA sequence: TGTGCCAGCAGTTCCCCCGGCAGCACCCGAGGTGAAGCTTTCTTT. The genes are TRBV6-2 or TRBV6-3 and TRBJ1-1; D unresolved. CDR1 and CDR2 from the germline V gene are MNHEY and SVGEGT. Trimming shortened V by 4 bases and J by 7 bases, and 19 bases separated the two germline ends. CDR3 length equals 15 residues.

The chain is built from TRBV6-1 and TRBJ2-7; TRBD2 matches 11 bases. Germline loops: CDR1 MNHNS, CDR2 SASEGT. The CDR3 is made up of 16 amino acids. Germline trimming cut 6 bases from V and 2 bases from J; bases unmatched to any gene: 9. CDR3 nucleotides: TGTGCCAGCAGGGGGCTAGGGACTAGCGGAACCTACGAGCAGTACTTC. Protein product: CASRGLGTSGTYEQYF.

V and J are TRBV30 and TRBJ2-3, with 10 bases that match TRBD2. Germline assignment: CDR1 GTSNPN and CDR2 SVGIG (reference sequence). The trim removed 3 bases at V and 7 bases at J, leaving 16 bases unmatched. The CDR3 spans 17 residues. CDR3 region: CAWRKREGPRLVYTQYF. CDR3 sequence (DNA): TGTGCCTGGAGGAAGCGGGAGGGCCCACGTTTGGTATATACGCAGTATTTT.

In this sample, this clonotype turned up a few times. The CDR3 region is CASSLAADSSYNEQFF. The DNA for the CDR3 is TGTGCCAGCAGCTTAGCAGCGGACTCATCCTACAATGAGCAGTTCTTC. The chain recombines TRBV7-2 with TRBJ2-1, with D possibly matching TRBD2 (5 bases). In germline, CDR1 is SGHTA, CDR2 FQGNSA. The CDR3 has 16 amino acids. The germline V and J ends were trimmed by 0 bases and 1 base, with 10 bases remaining between them.